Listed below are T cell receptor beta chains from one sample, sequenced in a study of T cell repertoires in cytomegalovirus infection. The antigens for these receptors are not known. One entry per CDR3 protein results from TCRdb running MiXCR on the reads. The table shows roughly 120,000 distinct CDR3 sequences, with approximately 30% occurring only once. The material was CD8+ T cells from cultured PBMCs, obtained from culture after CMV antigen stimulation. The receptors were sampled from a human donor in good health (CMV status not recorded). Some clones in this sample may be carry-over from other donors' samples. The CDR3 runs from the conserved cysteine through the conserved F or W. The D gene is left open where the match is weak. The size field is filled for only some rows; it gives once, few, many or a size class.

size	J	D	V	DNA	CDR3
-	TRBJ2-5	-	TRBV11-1	TGTGCCAGCAGCTTTGGACAGATCCAAGAGACCCAGTACTTC	CASSFGQIQETQYF
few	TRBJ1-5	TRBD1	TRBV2	TGTGCCAGCAGTGGGGACAGGGCGGCCTTCAGCAATTTT	CASSGDRAAFSNF
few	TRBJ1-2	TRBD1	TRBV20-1	TGCAGTGCTAGTACGGGACAGGAAGCCTATGGCTACACCTTC	CSASTGQEAYGYTF
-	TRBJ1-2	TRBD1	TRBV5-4	TGTGCCAGCAGCTCGATACAGGGGGCGCATGGCTATGGCTACACCTTC	CASSSIQGAHGYGYTF
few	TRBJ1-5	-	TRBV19	TGTGCCAGCGACCACAACAGCAATCAGCCCCAGCATTTT	CASDHNSNQPQHF
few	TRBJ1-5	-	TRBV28	TGTGCCAGCCTGGGACCCGATAGCAATCAGCCCCAGCATTTT	CASLGPDSNQPQHF
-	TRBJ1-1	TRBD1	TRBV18	TGTGCCAGCTCACCCCAGGGGGCCGGTAATGCTTTCTTT	CASSPQGAGNAFF
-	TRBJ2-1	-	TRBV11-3	TGTGCCAGCAGCGCTGAGCCCTCTGGGGACCGCTCCTACAATGAGCAGTTCTTC	CASSAEPSGDRSYNEQFF
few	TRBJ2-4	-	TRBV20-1	TGCAGTGCTATGGGCAAAAACATTCAGTACTTC	CSAMGKNIQYF
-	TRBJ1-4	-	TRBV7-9	TGTGCCAGCAGCTTAATTTCCGAAAAACTGTTTTTT	CASSLISEKLFF
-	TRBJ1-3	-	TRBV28	TGTGCCAGTTTCAACCGGGCAGTCTTAACGTCTGGAAACACCATATATTTT	CASFNRAVLTSGNTIYF
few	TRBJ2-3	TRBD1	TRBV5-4	TGTGCCAGCAGTGACAGGGGGCTCACAGATACGCAGTATTTT	CASSDRGLTDTQYF
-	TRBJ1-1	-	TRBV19	TGTGCCACCACCCTGGGGCACCAGGCTTTCTTT	CATTLGHQAFF
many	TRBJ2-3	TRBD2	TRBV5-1	TGCGCCAGCAGCCATACAAATAGGACTAGCGGGGGGACCACAGATACGCAGTATTTT	CASSHTNRTSGGTTDTQYF
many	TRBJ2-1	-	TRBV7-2	TGTGCCAGCAGCTTAGCAGGTGTGAACATTTTGGTTTCCTACAATGAGCAGTTCTTC	CASSLAGVNILVSYNEQFF
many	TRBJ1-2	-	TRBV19	TGTGCCAGTAGTAGCCTAGAAGAACTGGATGGCTACACCTTC	CASSSLEELDGYTF
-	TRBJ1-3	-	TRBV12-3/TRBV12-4	TGTGCCTGGGGAACGCGAAACACCATATATTTT	CAWGTRNTIYF
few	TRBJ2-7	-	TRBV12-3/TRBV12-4	TGTGCCAGCAGTCCTGATACAGGGAACTACGAGCAGTACTTC	CASSPDTGNYEQYF
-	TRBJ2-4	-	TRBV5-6	TGTGCCAGCAGCGGGGGAACTACTCTAGCCAAAAACATTCAGTACTTC	CASSGGTTLAKNIQYF
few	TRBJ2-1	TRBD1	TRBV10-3	TGTGCCATCAGGAGGGGGACAGAACAGATTGATCCCCAGGATAACAATGAGCAGTTCTTC	CAIRRGTEQIDPQDNNEQFF
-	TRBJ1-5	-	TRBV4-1	TGCGCCAGCAGCCAAGGGACAGCCAATCAGCCCCAGCATTTT	CASSQGTANQPQHF
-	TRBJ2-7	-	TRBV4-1	TGCGCCAGCAGCCAAGGAGCGGCGTCCTACGAGCAGTACTTC	CASSQGAASYEQYF
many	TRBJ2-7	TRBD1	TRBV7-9	TGTGCCAGCAGCCACCAACTTGACAGGGGCGAGCAGTACTTC	CASSHQLDRGEQYF
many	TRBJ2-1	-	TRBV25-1	TGTGCCAGCAGTGTCATACTGCACGAGCAGTTCTTC	CASSVILHEQFF
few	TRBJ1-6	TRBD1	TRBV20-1	TGCAGTGCTAGATTAGACCAACCGGGACAGACTTCACCCCTCCACTTT	CSARLDQPGQTSPLHF
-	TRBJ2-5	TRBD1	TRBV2	TGTGCCAGCGGGTACGAAGCAGGGGGCAGGGGAGAGACCCAGTACTTC	CASGYEAGGRGETQYF
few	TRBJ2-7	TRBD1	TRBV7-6	TGTGCCAGCAGCCCCCGGGACAGGGGGACCTACGAGCAGTACTTC	CASSPRDRGTYEQYF
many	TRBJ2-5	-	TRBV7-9	TGTGCCAGCAGCTTTAGGCGACTAGGTAGAGAGACCCAGTACTTC	CASSFRRLGRETQYF
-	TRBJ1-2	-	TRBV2	TGTGCCAGCAGTGAAGACAATTATAACTATGGCTACACCTTC	CASSEDNYNYGYTF
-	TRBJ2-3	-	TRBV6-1	TGTGCCAGCAGTGAAGTCTTAGCAGATACGCAGTATTTT	CASSEVLADTQYF
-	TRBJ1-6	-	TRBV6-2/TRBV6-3	TGTGCCAGCACCCCCAGGACAGCGGGTTCACCCCTCCACTTT	CASTPRTAGSPLHF
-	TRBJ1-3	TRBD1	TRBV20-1	TGCAGTGCTGTTGACAGGGCGACTGGAAACACCATATATTTT	CSAVDRATGNTIYF
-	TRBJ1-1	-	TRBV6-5	TGTGCCAGCAGTTACGGTTCGGACACTGAAGCTTTCTTT	CASSYGSDTEAFF
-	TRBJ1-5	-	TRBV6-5	TGTGCCAGCAGCCCCAACCCGGGTCAGCCCCAGCATTTT	CASSPNPGQPQHF
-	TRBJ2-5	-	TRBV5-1	TGCGCCAGCAGCTCAAGACAGGCAAAAGAGACCCAGTACTTC	CASSSRQAKETQYF
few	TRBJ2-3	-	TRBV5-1	TGCGCCAGCAGCTTGGACAGCAGCTCTAGCACAGATACGCAGTATTTT	CASSLDSSSSTDTQYF
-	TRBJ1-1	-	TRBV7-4	TGTGCCAGCAGCCATGCGGAGGGTGAAGCTTTCTTT	CASSHAEGEAFF
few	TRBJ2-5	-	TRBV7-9	TGTGCCAGCAGCTCTACCGTGGGTCTAAGTCAAGAGACCCAGTACTTC	CASSSTVGLSQETQYF
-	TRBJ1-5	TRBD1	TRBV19	TGTGCCAGTAGTATACTGGGGACAGGGGGCAATCAGCCCCAGCATTTT	CASSILGTGGNQPQHF
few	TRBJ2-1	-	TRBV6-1	TGTGCCAGCAGTGAATTAACCTTCGACAGATCGTTC	CASSELTFDRSF